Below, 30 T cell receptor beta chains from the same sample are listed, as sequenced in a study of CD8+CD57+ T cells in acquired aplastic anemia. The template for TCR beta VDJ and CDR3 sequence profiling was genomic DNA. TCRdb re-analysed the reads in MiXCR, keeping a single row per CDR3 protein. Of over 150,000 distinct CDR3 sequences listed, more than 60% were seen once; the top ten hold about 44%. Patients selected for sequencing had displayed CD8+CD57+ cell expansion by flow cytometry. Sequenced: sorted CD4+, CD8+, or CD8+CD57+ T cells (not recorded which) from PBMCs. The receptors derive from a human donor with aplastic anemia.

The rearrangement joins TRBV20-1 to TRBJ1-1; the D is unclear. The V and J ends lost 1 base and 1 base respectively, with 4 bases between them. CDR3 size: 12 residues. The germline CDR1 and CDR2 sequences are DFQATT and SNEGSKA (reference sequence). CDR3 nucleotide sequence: TGCAGTGCTAGAGCAGGGAACACTGAAGCTTTCTTT. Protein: CSARAGNTEAFF.

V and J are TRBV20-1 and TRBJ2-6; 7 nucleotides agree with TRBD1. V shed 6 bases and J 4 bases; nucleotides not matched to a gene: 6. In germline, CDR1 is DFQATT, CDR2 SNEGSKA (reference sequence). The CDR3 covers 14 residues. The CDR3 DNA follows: TGCAGTGCCAGACAACAGGGGGGGGCCAACGTCCTGACTTTC. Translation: CSARQQGGANVLTF.

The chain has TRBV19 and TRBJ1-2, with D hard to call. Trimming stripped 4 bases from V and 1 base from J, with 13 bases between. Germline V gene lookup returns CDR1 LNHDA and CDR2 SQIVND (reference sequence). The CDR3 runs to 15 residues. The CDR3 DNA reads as TGTGCCAGTAGTACTGACGTAAACCTTAACTATGGCTACACCTTC. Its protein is CASSTDVNLNYGYTF.

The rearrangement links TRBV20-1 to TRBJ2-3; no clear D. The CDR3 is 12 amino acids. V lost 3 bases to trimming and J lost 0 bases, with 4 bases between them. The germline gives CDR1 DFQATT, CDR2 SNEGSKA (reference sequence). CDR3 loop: CSASRSTDTQYF. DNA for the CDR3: TGCAGTGCTAGTCGGAGCACAGATACGCAGTATTTT.

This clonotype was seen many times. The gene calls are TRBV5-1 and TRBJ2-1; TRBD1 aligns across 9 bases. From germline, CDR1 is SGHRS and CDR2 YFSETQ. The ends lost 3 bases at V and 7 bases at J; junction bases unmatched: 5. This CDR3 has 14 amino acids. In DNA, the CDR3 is TGCGCCAGCAGCTCCGGGACAGGGATGAATGAGCAGTTCTTC. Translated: CASSSGTGMNEQFF.

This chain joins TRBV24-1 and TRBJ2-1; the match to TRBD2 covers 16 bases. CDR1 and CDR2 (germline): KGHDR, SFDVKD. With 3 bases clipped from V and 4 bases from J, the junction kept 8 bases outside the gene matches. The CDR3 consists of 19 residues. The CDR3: CATSDKPGLAGGKYNEQFF. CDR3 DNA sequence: TGTGCCACCAGTGATAAACCGGGACTAGCGGGAGGGAAGTACAATGAGCAGTTCTTC.

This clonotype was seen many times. CDR3 sequence: CSADSSESDEQYF. CDR3 coding DNA: TGCAGTGCCGACAGTAGCGAAAGTGACGAGCAGTACTTC. This chain joins TRBV20-1 and TRBJ2-7, with D perhaps given as TRBD1 or TRBD2 (5 bases each). The CDR3 totals 13 residues. From germline, CDR1 is DFQATT and CDR2 SNEGSKA (reference sequence). The ends were cut back, 6 bases at V and 5 bases at J, with 17 bases in the middle.

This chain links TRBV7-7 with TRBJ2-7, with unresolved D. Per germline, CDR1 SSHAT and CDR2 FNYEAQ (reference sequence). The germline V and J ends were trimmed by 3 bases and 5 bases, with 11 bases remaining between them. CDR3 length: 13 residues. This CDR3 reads CASSLVGAHEQYF. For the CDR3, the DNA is TGTGCCAGCAGCTTGGTTGGAGCCCACGAGCAGTACTTC. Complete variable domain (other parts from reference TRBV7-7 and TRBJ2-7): GAGVSQSPRYKVTKRGQDVTLRCDPISSHATLYWYQQALGQGPEFLTYFNYEAQPDKSGLPSDRFSAERPEGSISTLTIQRTEQRDSAMYRCASSLVGAHEQYFGPGTRLTVT.

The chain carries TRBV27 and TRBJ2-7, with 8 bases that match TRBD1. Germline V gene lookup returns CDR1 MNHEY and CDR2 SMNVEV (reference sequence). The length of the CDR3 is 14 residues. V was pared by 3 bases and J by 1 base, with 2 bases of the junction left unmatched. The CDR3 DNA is TGTGCCAGCAGTTTCGGGACAGGTTCCTACGAGCAGTACTTC. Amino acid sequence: CASSFGTGSYEQYF.

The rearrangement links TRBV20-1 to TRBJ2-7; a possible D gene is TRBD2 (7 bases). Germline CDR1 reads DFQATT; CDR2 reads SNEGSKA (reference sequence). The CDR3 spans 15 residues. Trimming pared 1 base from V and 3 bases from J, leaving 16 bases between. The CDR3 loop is CSARVGGGSNYEQYF. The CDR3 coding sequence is TGCAGTGCTAGAGTAGGCGGGGGCTCGAACTACGAGCAGTACTTC.

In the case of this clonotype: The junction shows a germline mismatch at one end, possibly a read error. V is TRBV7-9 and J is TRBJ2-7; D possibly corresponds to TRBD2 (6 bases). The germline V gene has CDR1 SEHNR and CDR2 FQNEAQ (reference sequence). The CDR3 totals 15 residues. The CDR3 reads CASSQSSEGRYEQYF. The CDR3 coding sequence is TGCGCCAGCAGCCAATCCTCGGAGGGTCGATACGAGCAGTACTTC.

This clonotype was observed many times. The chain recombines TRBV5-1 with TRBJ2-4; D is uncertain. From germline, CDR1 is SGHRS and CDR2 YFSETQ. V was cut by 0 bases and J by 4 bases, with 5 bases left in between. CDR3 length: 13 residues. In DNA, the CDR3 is TGCGCCAGCAGCTTGGACCCAAAAAACATTCAGTACTTC. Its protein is CASSLDPKNIQYF.

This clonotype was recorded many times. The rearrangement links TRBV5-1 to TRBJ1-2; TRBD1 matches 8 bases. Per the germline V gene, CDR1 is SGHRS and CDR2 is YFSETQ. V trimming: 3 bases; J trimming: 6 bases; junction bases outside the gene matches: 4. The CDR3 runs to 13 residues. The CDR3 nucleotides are TGCGCCAGCAGCTGGGGACAGGCGGATGGCTACACCTTC. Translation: CASSWGQADGYTF.

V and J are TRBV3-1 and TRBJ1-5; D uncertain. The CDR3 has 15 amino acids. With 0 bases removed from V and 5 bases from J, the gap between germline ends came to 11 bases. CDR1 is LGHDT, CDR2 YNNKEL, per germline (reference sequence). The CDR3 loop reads CASSQEFYEDQPQHF. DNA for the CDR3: TGTGCCAGCAGCCAAGAGTTTTATGAAGATCAGCCCCAGCATTTT.

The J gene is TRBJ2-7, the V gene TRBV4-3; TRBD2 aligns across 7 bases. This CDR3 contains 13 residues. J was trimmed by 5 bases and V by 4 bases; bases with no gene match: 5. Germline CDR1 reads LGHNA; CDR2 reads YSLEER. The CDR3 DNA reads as TGCGCCAGCAGCCGGGAGGGGTCCCACGAGCAGTACTTC. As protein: CASSREGSHEQYF.

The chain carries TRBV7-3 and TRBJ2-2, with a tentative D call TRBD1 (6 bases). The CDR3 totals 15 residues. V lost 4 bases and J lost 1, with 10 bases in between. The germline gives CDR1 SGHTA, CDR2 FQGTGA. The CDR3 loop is CASSSRQVNTGELFF. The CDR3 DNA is TGTGCCAGCAGCTCGAGACAGGTGAACACCGGGGAGCTGTTTTTT.

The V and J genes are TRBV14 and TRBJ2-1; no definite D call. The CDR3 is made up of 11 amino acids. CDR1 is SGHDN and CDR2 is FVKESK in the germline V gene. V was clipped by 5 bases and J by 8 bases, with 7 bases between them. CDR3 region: CASSIRHEQFF. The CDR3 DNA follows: TGTGCCAGCAGCATCCGCCATGAGCAGTTCTTC.

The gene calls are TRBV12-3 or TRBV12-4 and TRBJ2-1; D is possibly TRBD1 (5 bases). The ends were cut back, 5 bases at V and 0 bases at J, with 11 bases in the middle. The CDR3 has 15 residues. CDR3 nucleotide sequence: TGTGCCAGCAGTCAACCCACAGGCTCCTACAATGAGCAGTTCTTC. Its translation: CASSQPTGSYNEQFF.

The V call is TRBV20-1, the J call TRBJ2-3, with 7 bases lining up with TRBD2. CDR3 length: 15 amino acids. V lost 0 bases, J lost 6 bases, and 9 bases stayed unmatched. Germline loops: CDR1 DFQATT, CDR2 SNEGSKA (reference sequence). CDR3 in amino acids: CSARERRRERDTQYF. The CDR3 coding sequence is TGCAGTGCTAGAGAAAGGAGGCGGGAGCGGGATACGCAGTATTTT.

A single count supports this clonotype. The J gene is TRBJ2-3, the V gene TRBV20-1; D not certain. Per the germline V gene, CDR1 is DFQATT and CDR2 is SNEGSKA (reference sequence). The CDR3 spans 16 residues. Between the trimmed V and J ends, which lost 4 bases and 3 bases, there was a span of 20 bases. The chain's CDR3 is CSATPDGFQITDTQYF. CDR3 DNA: TGCAGTGCTACACCTGATGGCTTCCAAATAACAGATACGCAGTATTTT.

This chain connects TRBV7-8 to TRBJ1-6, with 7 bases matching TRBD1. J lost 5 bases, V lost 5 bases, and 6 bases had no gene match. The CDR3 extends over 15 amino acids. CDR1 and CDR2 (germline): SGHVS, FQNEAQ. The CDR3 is CASSPRDSDNSPLHF. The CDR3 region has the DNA TGTGCCAGCAGCCCCCGGGACAGCGATAATTCACCCCTCCACTTT.

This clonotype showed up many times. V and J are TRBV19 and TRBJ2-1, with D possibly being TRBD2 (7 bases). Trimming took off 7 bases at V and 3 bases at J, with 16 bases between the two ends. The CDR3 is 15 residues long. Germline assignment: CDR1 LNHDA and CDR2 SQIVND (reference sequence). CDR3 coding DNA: TGTGCCAGTACCCCCGGGGGCGGGGGCTACAATGAGCAGTTCTTC. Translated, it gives CASTPGGGGYNEQFF.

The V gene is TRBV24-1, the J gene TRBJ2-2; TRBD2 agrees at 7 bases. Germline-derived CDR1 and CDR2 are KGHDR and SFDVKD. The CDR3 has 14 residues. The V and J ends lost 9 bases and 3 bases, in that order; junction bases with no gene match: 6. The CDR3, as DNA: TGTGCCACCCGCGGGGGAGCGGACACCGGGGAGCTGTTTTTT. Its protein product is CATRGGADTGELFF.

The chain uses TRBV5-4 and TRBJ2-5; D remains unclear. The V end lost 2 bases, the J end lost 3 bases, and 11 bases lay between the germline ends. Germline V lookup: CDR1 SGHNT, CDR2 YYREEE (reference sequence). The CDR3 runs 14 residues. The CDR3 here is CASSFSSSKETQYF. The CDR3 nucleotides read TGTGCCAGCAGCTTTAGCTCCTCAAAAGAGACCCAGTACTTC.

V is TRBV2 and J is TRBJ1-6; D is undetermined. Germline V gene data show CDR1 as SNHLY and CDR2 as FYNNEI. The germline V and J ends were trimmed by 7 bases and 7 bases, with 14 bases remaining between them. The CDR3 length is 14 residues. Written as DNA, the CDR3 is TGTGCCAGCATAGCCCCCCTCCCCAATTCACCCCTCCACTTT. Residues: CASIAPLPNSPLHF.

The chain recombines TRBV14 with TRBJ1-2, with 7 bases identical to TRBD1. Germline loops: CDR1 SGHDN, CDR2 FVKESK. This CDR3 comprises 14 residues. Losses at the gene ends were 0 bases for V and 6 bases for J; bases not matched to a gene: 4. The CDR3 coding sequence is TGTGCCAGCAGCCAAGATGTCAGGGGGGATGGCTACACCTTC. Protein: CASSQDVRGDGYTF.

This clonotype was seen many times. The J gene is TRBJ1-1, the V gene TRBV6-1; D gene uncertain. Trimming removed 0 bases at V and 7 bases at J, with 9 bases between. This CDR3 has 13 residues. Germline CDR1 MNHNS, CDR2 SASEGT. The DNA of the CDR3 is TGTGCCAGCAGTGAAGCAGTGGGTCTTGAAGCTTTCTTT. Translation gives CASSEAVGLEAFF.

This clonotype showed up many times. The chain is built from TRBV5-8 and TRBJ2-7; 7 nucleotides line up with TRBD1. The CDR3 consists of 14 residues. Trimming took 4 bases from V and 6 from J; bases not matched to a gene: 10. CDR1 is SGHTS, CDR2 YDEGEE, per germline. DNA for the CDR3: TGTGCCAGCAGCATGGATTACAGGGGTAGCGAGCAGTACTTC. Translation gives CASSMDYRGSEQYF.

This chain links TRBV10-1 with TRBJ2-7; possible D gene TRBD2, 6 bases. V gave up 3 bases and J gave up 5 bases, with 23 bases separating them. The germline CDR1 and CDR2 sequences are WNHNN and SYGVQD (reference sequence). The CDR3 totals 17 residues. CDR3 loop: CASSDAGAGAGMNEQYF. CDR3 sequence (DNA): TGCGCCAGCAGTGATGCCGGGGCCGGCGCGGGGATGAACGAGCAGTACTTC.

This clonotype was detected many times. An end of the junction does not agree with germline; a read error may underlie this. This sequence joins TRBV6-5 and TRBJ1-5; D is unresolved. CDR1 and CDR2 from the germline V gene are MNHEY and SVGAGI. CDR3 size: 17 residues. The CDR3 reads CASSHSSTGAGNQPQHF. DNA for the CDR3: TGTGCCAGCAGTCACTCGTCGACCGGTGCAGGTAATCAGCCCCAGCATTTT.